The 15 T cell receptor beta chains in this list originate from one sample, sequenced in a study of blood T cell repertoires in COVID-19. TCRdb's copy holds only in-frame clones and misses some; the assay was immunoSEQ multiplex PCR. The sample yields 150,000 to 200,000 clones, about 85% seen once. Material for sequencing was peripheral blood. The receptors shown here come from a man older than 75 with COVID-19, enrolled during active disease.

The V and J genes are TRBV6-6 and TRBJ2-2; 11 bases are a match to TRBD2. Trimming removed 2 bases from V and 5 bases from J; junction bases left unmatched: 4. This CDR3 comprises 16 residues. Per germline, CDR1 MNHNY and CDR2 SVGAGI (reference sequence). The CDR3, as DNA: TGTGCCAGCAGTTACACCACTAGCGGGGGAACCGGGGAGCTGTTTTTT. Its protein is CASSYTTSGGTGELFF.

The rearrangement joins TRBV7-2 to TRBJ1-5; 10 bases are a match to TRBD1. Germline V gives CDR1 SGHTA, CDR2 FQGNSA. J gave up 4 bases and V 5 bases, and 14 bases lay outside the gene matches. The CDR3 length is 18 residues. The CDR3 bases are TGTGCCAGCAGCCTCCGGGACAGGGGCTGGGAGGGTAATCAGCCCCAGCATTTT. Its protein product is CASSLRDRGWEGNQPQHF.

The chain carries TRBV5-1 and TRBJ2-1; TRBD2 matches at 8 bases. The germline V gene encodes CDR1 SGHRS and CDR2 YFSETQ. The CDR3 totals 17 residues. Germline trimming cut 2 bases from V and 1 base from J; bases unmatched to any gene: 8. CDR3 sequence: CASSFSSGGPSYNEQFF. Here the CDR3 DNA reads TGCGCCAGCAGCTTTTCCAGCGGGGGCCCTTCCTACAATGAGCAGTTCTTC.

V usage is TRBV4-2 and J usage is TRBJ2-2; 7 nucleotides line up with TRBD1. With V trimmed by 0 bases and J by 2 bases, 6 bases remained unmatched. From germline, CDR1 is LGHNA and CDR2 YNFKEQ. The CDR3 totals 17 residues. CDR3 region: CASSQDLAGGNTGELFF. In DNA form, the CDR3 reads TGTGCCAGCAGCCAAGATCTGGCAGGGGGAAACACCGGGGAGCTGTTTTTT.

The chain joins TRBV11-2 to TRBJ1-1; D gene uncertain. The germline V and J ends were trimmed by 4 bases and 8 bases, with 11 bases remaining between them. Germline lookup yields CDR1 SGHAT and CDR2 FQNNGV. The CDR3 contains 12 residues. The CDR3 region has the DNA TGTGCCAGCAGCTCCTCCGGGATAGAAGCTTTCTTT. It yields the protein CASSSSGIEAFF.

The rearrangement joins TRBV7-3 to TRBJ2-7; 9 positions match TRBD2. This CDR3 contains 16 residues. J gave up 7 bases and V 5 bases, and 15 bases lay outside the gene matches. Germline V gene data show CDR1 as SGHTA and CDR2 as FQGTGA. CDR3 nucleotide sequence: TGTGCCAGCAGCCCCTTTGGAGCGGGGGGTTCTAATGAGCAGTACTTC. Translation: CASSPFGAGGSNEQYF.

This clone was counted once. V is TRBV3-1 (or the pseudogene TRBV3-2) and J is TRBJ1-1; D call uncertain. V was cut by 2 bases and J by 2 bases, with 9 bases left in between. Germline CDR1 reads LGHDT; CDR2 reads YNNKEL (reference sequence). The CDR3 spans 14 residues. The CDR3 sequence: CASSQRGLNTEAFF. The CDR3 DNA reads as TGTGCCAGCAGCCAAAGAGGTCTCAACACTGAAGCTTTCTTT.

The chain employs TRBV7-2 and TRBJ1-6, with 9 bases lining up with TRBD1. CDR1 and CDR2 (germline): SGHTA, FQGNSA. After removal of 5 bases from V and 9 bases from J, the junction contained 11 bases not matched to a gene. The CDR3 contains 16 residues. CDR3 protein: CASSARAGTGTSPLHF. CDR3 nucleotides: TGTGCCAGCAGCGCCCGAGCCGGGACAGGGACTTCACCCCTCCACTTT. The full variable domain, completed using reference TRBV7-2 and TRBJ1-6, is GAGVSQSPSNKVTEKGKDVELRCDPISGHTALYWYRQSLGQGLEFLIYFQGNSAPDKSGLPSDRFSAERTGGSVSTLTIQRTQQEDSAVYLCASSARAGTGTSPLHFGNGTRLTVT.

The J gene is TRBJ2-5, the V gene TRBV19; TRBD1 aligns across 7 bases. Looked up from germline, CDR1 is LNHDA and CDR2 is SQIVND (reference sequence). There are 16 residues in the CDR3. J gave up 0 bases and V 4 bases, and 8 bases lay outside the gene matches. The CDR3 spells CASSTGQFKYQETQYF. CDR3 nucleotide sequence: TGTGCCAGTAGTACGGGACAGTTTAAGTACCAAGAGACCCAGTACTTC.

The rearrangement joins TRBV25-1 to TRBJ1-2; 9 nucleotides align to TRBD1. J was trimmed by 2 bases and V by 0 bases; bases with no gene match: 7. The CDR3 extends over 17 amino acids. Germline V lookup: CDR1 MGHDK, CDR2 SYGVNS. This CDR3 reads CASSEYPGQGPNYGYTF. The DNA for the CDR3 is TGTGCCAGCAGTGAATATCCGGGACAGGGCCCGAACTATGGCTACACCTTC.

The chain uses TRBV3-1 (or the pseudogene TRBV3-2) and TRBJ2-7; tentative D call: TRBD2 (6 bases). V dropped 0 bases and J dropped 6 bases, with 12 bases sitting between them. The germline gives CDR1 LGHDT, CDR2 YNNKEL (reference sequence). This CDR3 is built from 14 residues. The CDR3: CASSQDGGPGEQYF. In DNA form, the CDR3 reads TGTGCCAGCAGCCAAGATGGAGGGCCTGGCGAGCAGTACTTC.

The chain is built from TRBV19 and TRBJ1-5, with unresolved D. The CDR3 extends over 14 amino acids. V was trimmed by 4 bases and J by 7 bases, leaving 14 bases between them. From germline, CDR1 is LNHDA and CDR2 SQIVND (reference sequence). The CDR3 sequence: CASSTGDGGQPQHF. CDR3 bases: TGTGCCAGTAGTACGGGTGATGGCGGGCAGCCCCAGCATTTT. Full variable domain (rest looked up from reference TRBV19 and TRBJ1-5): DGGITQSPKYLFRKEGQNVTLSCEQNLNHDAMYWYRQDPGQGLRLIYYSQIVNDFQKGDIAEGYSVSREKKESFPLTVTSAQKNPTAFYLCASSTGDGGQPQHFGDGTRLSIL.

V is TRBV5-4 and J is TRBJ1-3; possibly TRBD1 for D (6 bases). The V gene lost 2 bases and the J gene lost 1 base, with 13 bases spanning the gap. Germline CDR1 reads SGHNT; CDR2 reads YYREEE (reference sequence). CDR3 length: 16 amino acids. CDR3 bases: TGTGCCAGCAGCTTCGGGACACGGAGGTCTGGAAACACCATATATTTT. Its protein product is CASSFGTRRSGNTIYF.

The CDR3 DNA reads as TGTGCCAGCAGTTTAAAGAGGGGGTACGAGCAGTACTTC. Translation: CASSLKRGYEQYF. This chain joins TRBV27 and TRBJ2-7; TRBD1 might be the D (6 bases). The CDR3 has 13 amino acids. Germline assignment: CDR1 MNHEY and CDR2 SMNVEV (reference sequence). V was trimmed by 2 bases and J by 4 bases, leaving 9 bases between them.

This rearrangement joins TRBV4-2 to TRBJ1-1; 7 nucleotides agree with TRBD1. In germline, CDR1 is LGHNA, CDR2 YNFKEQ. The trim removed 4 bases at V and 0 bases at J, leaving 2 bases unmatched. The CDR3 spans 14 residues. The CDR3 loop is CASSPGGMNTEAFF. In DNA, the CDR3 is TGTGCCAGCAGCCCAGGGGGAATGAACACTGAAGCTTTCTTT.